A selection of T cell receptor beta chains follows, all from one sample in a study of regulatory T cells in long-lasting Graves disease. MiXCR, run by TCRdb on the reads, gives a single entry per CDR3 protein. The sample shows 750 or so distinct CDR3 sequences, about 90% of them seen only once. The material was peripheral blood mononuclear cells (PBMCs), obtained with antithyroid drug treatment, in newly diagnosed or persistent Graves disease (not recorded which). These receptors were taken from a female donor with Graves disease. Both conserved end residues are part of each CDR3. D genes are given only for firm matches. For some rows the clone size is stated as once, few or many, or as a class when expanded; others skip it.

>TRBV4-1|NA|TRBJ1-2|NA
TGCGCCAGCAGCCAAAAGGGGAGAAACTATGGCTACACCTTC
CASSQKGRNYGYTF
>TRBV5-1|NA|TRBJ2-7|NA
TGCGCCAGCAGCTTGGATTTTATTCGGGCCGGCGGTGCGCGCTGGCGGAGGAGCTCCTACGAGCAGTACTTC
CASSLDFIRAGGARWRRSSYEQYF
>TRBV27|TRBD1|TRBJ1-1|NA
TGTGCCAGCAGTCGAAAGGGACAGAACATGAACACTGAAGCTTTCTTT
CASSRKGQNMNTEAFF
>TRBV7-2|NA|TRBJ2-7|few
TGTGCCAGCAGCTTAAGTACCACCAGCGAGCAGTACTTC
CASSLSTTSEQYF
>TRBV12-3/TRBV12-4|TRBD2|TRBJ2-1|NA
TGTGCCAGCAGTTTAGCGGAGGGGACTAGGCTCTTC
CASSLAEGTRLF
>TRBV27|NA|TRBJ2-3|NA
TGTGCCAGCAGTTCCACAGATACGCAGTATTTT
CASSSTDTQYF
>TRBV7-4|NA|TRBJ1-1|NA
TGTGCCAGCAGCTTGTCGCAGAAGAACACTGAAGCTTTCTTT
CASSLSQKNTEAFF
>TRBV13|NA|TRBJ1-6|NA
TGTGCCAGCAGCTTAATGGGATCCCTCGCAAATTCACCCCTCCACTTT
CASSLMGSLANSPLHF
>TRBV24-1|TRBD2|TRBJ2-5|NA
TGTGCCACCGGGACTAGCGGGCCTAGGGGTCAAGAGACCCAGTACTTC
CATGTSGPRGQETQYF
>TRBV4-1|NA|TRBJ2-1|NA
TGCGCCAGCAGCCAGGTGTTGAGGGGGGCAGTAAATGAGCAGTTCTTC
CASSQVLRGAVNEQFF
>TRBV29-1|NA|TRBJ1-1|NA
TGCAGCGTTCTCACGAATCTTCCCTCTTACGGAGCTTTCTTT
CSVLTNLPSYGAFF
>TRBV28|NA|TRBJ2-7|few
TGTGCCAGCAGTTCCCAGGGTTCCTCCTACGAGCAGTACTTC
CASSSQGSSYEQYF
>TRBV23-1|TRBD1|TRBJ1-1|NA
TGCGCCAGCAGTCAGACCAGGGGGCGTACTGAAGCTTTCTTT
CASSQTRGRTEAFF
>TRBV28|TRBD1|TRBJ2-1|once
TGTGCCAGCAGTTTAAGTGTAACAGGGGATGAGCAGTTCTTC
CASSLSVTGDEQFF
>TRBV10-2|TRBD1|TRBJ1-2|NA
TGCGCCAGAGGACAGGGATATAACTATGGCTACACCTTC
CARGQGYNYGYTF
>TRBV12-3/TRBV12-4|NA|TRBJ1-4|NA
TGTGCCAGCAGTTTTGGGGGTTGGGAAAAACTGTTTTTT
CASSFGGWEKLFF
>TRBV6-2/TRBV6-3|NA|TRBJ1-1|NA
TGTGCCAGCAGTTACGGGGGGCCGAAAACTGAAGCTTTCTTT
CASSYGGPKTEAFF
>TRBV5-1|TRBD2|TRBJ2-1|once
TGCGCCAGCACCTCCGGGACTAGGACCAATGAGCAGTTCTTC
CASTSGTRTNEQFF
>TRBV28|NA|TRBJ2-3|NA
TGTGCCAGCAGTTTTGTGGCGGGCACAGATACGCAGTATTTT
CASSFVAGTDTQYF
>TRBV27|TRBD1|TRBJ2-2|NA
TGTGCCAGCAGTCCGTCTTCGCCCGGACAGGGTAGGACCGGGGAGCTGTTTTTT
CASSPSSPGQGRTGELFF
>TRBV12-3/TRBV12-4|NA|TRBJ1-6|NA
TGTGCCAGCAGACGGACGAGCTCCTATAATTCACCCCTCCACTTT
CASRRTSSYNSPLHF
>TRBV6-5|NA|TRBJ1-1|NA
TGTGCCAGCAGTGCTCCAACAGGGAACACTGAAGCTTTCTTT
CASSAPTGNTEAFF
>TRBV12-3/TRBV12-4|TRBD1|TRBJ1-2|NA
TGTGCCAGCAGTTTGGGGACAGGGGGCTTGGGCTACACCTTC
CASSLGTGGLGYTF
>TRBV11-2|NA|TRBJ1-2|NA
TGTGCCAGCAGCTTAGGGGGGACTCATGGCTACACCTTC
CASSLGGTHGYTF
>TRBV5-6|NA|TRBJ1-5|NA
TGTGCCAGCAGCTTCTCCGAGTATAGCAATCAGCCCCAGCATTTT
CASSFSEYSNQPQHF
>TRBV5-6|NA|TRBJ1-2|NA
TGTGCCAGCAGCTTGGTTAGGGCAGGCTACACCTTC
CASSLVRAGYTF
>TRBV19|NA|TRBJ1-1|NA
TGTGCCAGTAGTTCGGGACACATGAACACTGAAGCTTTCTTT
CASSSGHMNTEAFF
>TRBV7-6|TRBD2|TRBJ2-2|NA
TGTGCCAGCAGCTTAGCGGGACTAGTTGCCGGGGAGCTGTTTTTT
CASSLAGLVAGELFF
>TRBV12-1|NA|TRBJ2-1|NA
TGTGCCAGCAGCTTTACTAGCGGGAGCTCCTCGATCTACAATGAGCAGTTCTTC
CASSFTSGSSSIYNEQFF
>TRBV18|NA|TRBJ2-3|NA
TGTGCCAGCTCACCACCGGTCTCCGGTGTCTCAGATACGCAGTATTTT
CASSPPVSGVSDTQYF
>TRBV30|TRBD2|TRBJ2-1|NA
TGTGCCTGGAGTGTACGCGTACGGACTAGCGTTTACAATGAGCAGTTCTTC
CAWSVRVRTSVYNEQFF
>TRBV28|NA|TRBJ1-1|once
TGTGCCAGCAGTTTGCAGGTAAAGGACGAAGCTTTCTTT
CASSLQVKDEAFF
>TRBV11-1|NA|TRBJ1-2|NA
TGTGCCAGCAGCTCGCCCCGCTTCTATGGCTACACCTTC
CASSSPRFYGYTF
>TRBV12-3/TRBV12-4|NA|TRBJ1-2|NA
TGTGCCAGCAGTTTGGAGGGATATGGCTACACCTTC
CASSLEGYGYTF
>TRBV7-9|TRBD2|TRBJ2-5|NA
TGTGCCAGCAGTCGTAACCCGGGACTAGCGGGAGGAGAGACCCAGTACTTC
CASSRNPGLAGGETQYF
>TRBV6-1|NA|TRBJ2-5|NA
TGTGCCAGCAGTGAATACGACGGCGATCAAGAGACCCAGTACTTC
CASSEYDGDQETQYF
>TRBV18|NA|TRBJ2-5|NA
TGTGCCAGCTCACCGGGGGATACTGGAGAGACCCAGTACTTC
CASSPGDTGETQYF
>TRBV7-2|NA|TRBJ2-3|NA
TGTGCCAGCAGGTCGTGGGGCGGGGCCCTCACAGATACGCAGTATTTT
CASRSWGGALTDTQYF
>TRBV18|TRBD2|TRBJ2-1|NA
TGTGCCAGCTCACCACGATTTGGCGGGAGTTACAATGAGCAGTTCTTC
CASSPRFGGSYNEQFF